The clone carrying this T cell receptor (beta chain) was picked up a small number of times. Its specificity is unknown. Looked up from germline, CDR1 is MDHEN and CDR2 is SYDVKM. Between the trimmed V and J ends, which lost 7 bases and 9 bases, there was a span of 16 bases. This CDR3 is 13 amino acids long. A universal primer site was added by template switching, and unique molecular identifiers were carried by the cDNA. Via MiXCR, TCRdb re-called the 5' RACE reads, giving one row per CDR3 protein. The sample has 1.5 million to 2 million distinct CDR3 sequences; about 32% are singletons. These data are taken from a study of identical twins. Findings and limits, study-wide: Diverse VJ usage suggested most zero-insertion clonotypes were not invariant T cells.

This clonotype was sampled from a newborn girl in good health. The chain uses TRBV28 and TRBJ1-5; D possibly corresponds to TRBD1 (5 bases). Sequenced material: cord blood. The CDR3 loop reads CASTRQSFWPQHF. The CDR3 DNA sequence: TGTGCCAGCACGAGACAGTCTTTTTGGCCCCAGCATTTT.